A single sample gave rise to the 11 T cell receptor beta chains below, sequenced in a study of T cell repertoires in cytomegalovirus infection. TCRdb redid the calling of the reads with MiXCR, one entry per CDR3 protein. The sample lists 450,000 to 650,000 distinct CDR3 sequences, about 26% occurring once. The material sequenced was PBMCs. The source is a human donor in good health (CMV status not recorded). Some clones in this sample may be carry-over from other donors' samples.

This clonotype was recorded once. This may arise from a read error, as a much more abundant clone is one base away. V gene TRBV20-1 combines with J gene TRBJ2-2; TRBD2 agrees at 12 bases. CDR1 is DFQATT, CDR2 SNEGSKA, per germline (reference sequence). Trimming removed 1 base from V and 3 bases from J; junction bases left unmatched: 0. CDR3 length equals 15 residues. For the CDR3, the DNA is TGCAGTGCTAGAGCTAGCGGGAGGGACACCGGGGAGCTGTTTTTT. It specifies CSARASGRDTGELFF.

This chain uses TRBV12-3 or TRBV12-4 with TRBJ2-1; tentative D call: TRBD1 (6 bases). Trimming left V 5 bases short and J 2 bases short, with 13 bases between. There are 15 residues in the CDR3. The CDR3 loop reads CASSQGTLPYNEQFF. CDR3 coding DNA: TGTGCCAGCAGTCAGGGGACATTGCCCTACAATGAGCAGTTCTTC.

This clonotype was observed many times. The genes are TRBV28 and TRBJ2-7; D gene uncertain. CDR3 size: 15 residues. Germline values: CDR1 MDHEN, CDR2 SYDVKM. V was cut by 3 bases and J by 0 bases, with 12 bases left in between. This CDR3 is CASSFWAGSSYEQYF. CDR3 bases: TGTGCCAGCAGTTTTTGGGCTGGATCCTCCTACGAGCAGTACTTC.

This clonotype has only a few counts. This CDR3 reads CASSLEGTWASSYEQYF. Written as DNA, the CDR3 is TGTGCCAGCAGCTTAGAGGGGACCTGGGCGAGCTCCTACGAGCAGTACTTC. This chain uses TRBV11-2 with TRBJ2-7; D may match TRBD1 or TRBD2 (5 bases each). CDR1 is SGHAT, CDR2 FQNNGV, per germline. This CDR3 spans 17 amino acids. Trimming cost V 0 bases and J 0 bases, with 15 bases left between them.

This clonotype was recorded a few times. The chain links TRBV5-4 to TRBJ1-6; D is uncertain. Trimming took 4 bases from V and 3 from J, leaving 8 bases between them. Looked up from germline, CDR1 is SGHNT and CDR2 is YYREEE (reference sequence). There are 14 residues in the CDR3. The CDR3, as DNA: TGTGCCAGCAGCGATGGCAACTATAATTCACCCCTCCACTTT. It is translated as CASSDGNYNSPLHF.

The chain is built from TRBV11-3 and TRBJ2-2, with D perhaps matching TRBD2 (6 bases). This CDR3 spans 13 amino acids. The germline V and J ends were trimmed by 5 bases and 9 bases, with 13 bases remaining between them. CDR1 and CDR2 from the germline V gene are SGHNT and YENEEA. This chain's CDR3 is CASSGRRGWELFF. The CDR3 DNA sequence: TGTGCCAGCAGCGGGAGGAGGGGTTGGGAGCTGTTTTTT.

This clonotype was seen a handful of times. CDR3 sequence reads: CASSPRQGPYGYTF. The CDR3 DNA reads as TGCGCCAGCAGCCCTCGACAGGGGCCCTATGGCTACACCTTC. This rearrangement joins TRBV4-1 to TRBJ1-2; 8 bases are a match to TRBD1. V lost 4 bases, J lost 4 bases, and 5 bases stayed unmatched. CDR1 is MGHRA, CDR2 YSYEKL, per germline. This CDR3 has 14 amino acids.

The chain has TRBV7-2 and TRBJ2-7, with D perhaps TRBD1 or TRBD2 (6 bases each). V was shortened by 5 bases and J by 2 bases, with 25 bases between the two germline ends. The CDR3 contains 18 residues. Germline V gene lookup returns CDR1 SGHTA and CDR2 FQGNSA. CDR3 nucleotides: TGTGCCAGCAGCGAGGAGGGCGCTTACAGGGCGCAGACCTACGAGCAGTACTTC. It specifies CASSEEGAYRAQTYEQYF.

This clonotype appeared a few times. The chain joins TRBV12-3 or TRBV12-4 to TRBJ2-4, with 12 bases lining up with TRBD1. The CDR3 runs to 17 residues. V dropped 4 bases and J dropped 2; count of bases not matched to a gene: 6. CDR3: CASSSIRDRGPKNIQYF. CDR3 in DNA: TGTGCCAGCAGTTCCATCCGGGACAGGGGGCCCAAAAACATTCAGTACTTC.

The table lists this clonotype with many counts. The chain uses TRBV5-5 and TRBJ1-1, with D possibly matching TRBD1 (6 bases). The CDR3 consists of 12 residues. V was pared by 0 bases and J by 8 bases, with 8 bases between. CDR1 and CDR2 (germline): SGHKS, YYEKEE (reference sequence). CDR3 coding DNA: TGTGCCAGCAGCTTGGTCAGGGGCGAAGCTTTCTTT. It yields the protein CASSLVRGEAFF.

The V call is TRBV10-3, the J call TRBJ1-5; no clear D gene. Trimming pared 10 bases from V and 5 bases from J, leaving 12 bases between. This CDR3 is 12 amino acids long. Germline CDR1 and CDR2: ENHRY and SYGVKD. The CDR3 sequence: CATRGDDQPQHF. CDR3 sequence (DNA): TGTGCCACCCGGGGAGATGATCAGCCCCAGCATTTT.